This T cell receptor (beta chain) comes out of a study of identical twins. In this sample, this clonotype turned up a few times. What it binds is unknown. TCRdb fed the 5' RACE reads into MiXCR, producing one record per CDR3 protein. Among approximately 220,000 distinct CDR3 sequences listed, 7.5% were seen once. V was pared by 5 bases and J by 4 bases, with 18 bases between. This CDR3 is 15 amino acids long. Overall study results and limits: The same donors were not followed; conclusions instead depended on cross-sectional statistical analysis.

The same data also contributed to another study, on yellow fever vaccine responses in identical twins.

The origin of this receptor is a woman under 30 in good health. Source material: CD8+ T cells sorted from blood. This sequence joins TRBV12-3 or TRBV12-4 and TRBJ2-7; D may be TRBD1 or TRBD2 (5 bases each). The CDR3 is CASSGTDGELYEQYF. The DNA for the CDR3 is TGTGCCAGCAGTGGGACCGATGGAGAACTATACGAGCAGTACTTC.